A single sample gave rise to the 20 T cell receptor beta chains below, sequenced in a study of T cell clonality in common variable immunodeficiency. Findings and caveats of the study: In common variable immunodeficiency, TCR beta chains reportedly carried fewer deletions and N-nucleotide insertions.

The antigens for these receptors are not known. Assay used: immunoSEQ multiplex PCR; TCRdb lists only in-frame clones, some missing. The record shows about 31,000 clones for this sample, with no singletons present. Sequenced: peripheral blood mononuclear cells. The receptor set was obtained from a human donor with common variable immunodeficiency.

For this clone: The sequence runs out 3 residues before the end of the CDR3; the remainder is reconstructed from the germline J gene. The chain employs TRBV20-1 and TRBJ1-4; D gene uncertain. V was cut by 0 bases and J by 8 bases, with 7 bases left in between. Germline loops: CDR1 DFQATT, CDR2 SNEGSKA (reference sequence). CDR3 length: 12 amino acids. This CDR3 reads CSARDLGEKLFF. The covered CDR3 bases are TGCAGTGCTAGAGATCTCGGGGAAAAA.

About this clone itself: The read finishes 3 residues shy of the CDR3 end, and the germline J gene is used to complete it. This sequence joins TRBV7-2 and TRBJ2-5, with a tentative D call TRBD1 (5 bases). This CDR3 has 13 residues. The germline CDR1 and CDR2 sequences are SGHTA and FQGNSA. V was clipped by 3 bases and J by 6 bases, with 11 bases between them. The CDR3 region is CASSFQGPKTQYF. Incomplete CDR3 DNA: TGTGCCAGCAGCTTTCAGGGTCCGAAGACC.

Regarding this clone: Possible read error: a much larger clone is one base away. The CDR3 DNA, read in part, is TGTGCCAGCAGCTTAGACACTGGC. Encoded protein: CASSLDTG. The entire CDR3 reads CASSLDTGYTF. This chain links TRBV2 with TRBJ1-2; D remains ambiguous. The CDR3 extends 3 residues past the end of the read, so its final part is completed from the germline J gene. Germline V lookup: CDR1 SNHLY, CDR2 FYNNEI. This CDR3 region has 11 residues. With 6 bases removed from V and 7 bases from J, the gap between germline ends came to 9 bases.

This clone came up many times. The CDR3 end lies 3 residues beyond the end of the read and is filled in from the germline J gene. The genes are TRBV5-1 and TRBJ1-6; D remains ambiguous. V lost 5 bases to trimming and J lost 9 bases, with 18 bases between them. Per the germline V gene, CDR1 is SGHRS and CDR2 is YFSETQ. The CDR3 totals 15 residues. The CDR3 sequence is CASRQDSQGGSPLHF. The DNA read from the CDR3 is TGCGCCAGCAGACAAGACTCCCAAGGAGGTTCACCC.

Concerning this clone: The read comes to an end 3 residues before the CDR3 does, leaving the germline J gene to fill in the end. The chain joins TRBV19 to TRBJ2-7, with D possibly TRBD2 on 5 matching bases. V was clipped by 9 bases and J by 1 base, with 16 bases between them. The CDR3 consists of 14 residues. Germline loops: CDR1 LNHDA, CDR2 SQIVND (reference sequence). The sequenced part of the CDR3 DNA is TGTGCCAGCACGGGAAAGACTACTTCCTACGAG. Amino acids: CASTGKTTSYE. The full CDR3 reads CASTGKTTSYEQYF.

This clone is categorized as medium-sized (0.01 to 0.1%). The read ends 3 residues early relative to the CDR3; the germline J gene fills the gap. V and J are TRBV28 and TRBJ1-3; 8 positions match TRBD1. The V segment lost 5 bases and the J segment 4 bases; nucleotides outside the gene matches: 4. This CDR3 has 14 residues. The germline gives CDR1 MDHEN, CDR2 SYDVKM. CDR3 sequence reads: CASSRGTGGNTIYF. The CDR3 bases that were read are TGTGCCAGCAGTCGGGGGACAGGCGGAAACACC.

This clone showed up just a few times. The CDR3 end falls 3 residues outside the read, so it is completed with the germline J gene. The chain is built from TRBV2 and TRBJ2-5; 7 bases are shared with TRBD1. This CDR3 has 15 amino acids. Germline V gene data show CDR1 as SNHLY and CDR2 as FYNNEI. V was clipped by 3 bases and J by 1 base; unmatched bases: 5. This chain's CDR3 is CASSERQGVQETQYF. The CDR3 DNA, read in part, is TGTGCCAGCAGTGAGCGCCAGGGGGTCCAAGAGACC. The whole variable domain, remainder taken from reference TRBV2 and TRBJ2-5, is EPEVTQTPSHQVTQMGQEVILRCVPISNHLYFYWYRQILGQKVEFLVSFYNNEISEKSEIFDDQFSVERPDGSNFTLKIRSTKLEDSAMYFCASSERQGVQETQYFGPGTRLLVL.

In the case of this clone: The observed sequence ends 3 residues before the CDR3 terminus, with the missing tail filled in from the germline J gene. V gene TRBV7-2 combines with J gene TRBJ2-1; 8 nucleotides align to TRBD1. CDR1 and CDR2 (germline): SGHTA, FQGNSA. The CDR3 runs to 17 residues. Losses at the gene ends were 0 bases for V and 8 bases for J; bases not matched to a gene: 12. The CDR3 sequence is CASSLALAGGAGYEQFF. The sequenced part of the CDR3 DNA is TGTGCCAGCAGCTTAGCGCTCGCAGGGGGCGCAGGGTATGAG.

In its sample, this clone was seen many times. Read coverage stops 3 residues before the CDR3 terminus; the germline J gene supplies the remainder. The chain combines TRBV9 with TRBJ2-7; 12 nucleotides match TRBD1. Trimming at V came to 4 bases and at J to 5 bases, leaving 4 bases not matched to a gene. Germline assignment: CDR1 SGDLS and CDR2 YYNGEE. The CDR3 contains 14 residues. CDR3 residues: CASSPGQGADEQYF. The sequenced CDR3 bases are TGTGCCAGCAGCCCGGGACAGGGGGCCGACGAG. The full variable domain, its missing parts supplied by reference TRBV9 and TRBJ2-7, is DSGVTQTPKHLITATGQRVTLRCSPRSGDLSVYWYQQSLDQGLQFLIQYYNGEERAKGNILERFSAQQFPDLHSELNLSSLELGDSALYFCASSPGQGADEQYFGPGTRLTVT.

This clone has only a few counts. The DNA ends 3 residues before the CDR3 does, and the rest of the CDR3 is filled in from the germline J gene. This chain connects TRBV5-3 to TRBJ2-1; perhaps TRBD2 as D (6 bases). TRBV5-3 is assigned to the ORF class and has an uncertain function. The CDR3 has 15 amino acids. V shed 0 bases and J shed 0 bases, with 7 bases lying between them. CDR3 sequence reads: CARSLATSSYNEQFF. The covered CDR3 bases are TGTGCCAGAAGCTTGGCGACTAGCTCCTACAATGAG.

This clone was picked up a small number of times. From the germline J gene comes the end of the CDR3, since the read stops 3 residues before it. This chain connects TRBV5-1 to TRBJ2-7; TRBD1 might be the D (6 bases). This CDR3 has 11 residues. The V and J ends lost 10 bases and 2 bases respectively, with 10 bases between them. The germline gives CDR1 SGHRS, CDR2 YFSETQ. The sequenced CDR3 bases are TGCGCCCGACAGGCTACCTACGAG. It encodes CARQATYE. The CDR3 in full is CARQATYEQYF.

This clone has just a few counts. The read is 3 residues too short to cover the CDR3 end, so that end is filled in from the germline J gene. The gene calls are TRBV20-1 and TRBJ2-1; TRBD2 agrees at 8 bases. Looked up from germline, CDR1 is DFQATT and CDR2 is SNEGSKA (reference sequence). J gave up 9 bases and V 3 bases, and 7 bases lay outside the gene matches. The CDR3 extends over 13 amino acids. CDR3 region: CSARGTSRAEQFF. CDR3 bases read: TGCAGTGCTAGGGGGACTAGTAGGGCTGAG.

This clone occurred a few times. Sequencing ends 3 residues short of the CDR3 end; the germline J gene provides the rest. The chain employs TRBV7-9 and TRBJ1-1, with 7 bases identical to TRBD1. This CDR3 region has 15 residues. Germline V gene sequence: CDR1 SEHNR, CDR2 FQNEAQ (reference sequence). The CDR3 protein is CASSHRGTDVEEAFF. The part of the CDR3 DNA that was read is TGTGCCAGCAGCCACAGAGGGACAGATGTTGAAGAA.

This clone has ten or more counts. The CDR3 end is not reached by the read, which stops 3 residues before it; the germline J gene fills it in. The V call is TRBV18, the J call TRBJ2-5; TRBD1 aligns across 7 bases. Germline V gene sequence: CDR1 KGHSH, CDR2 LQKENI. The CDR3 extends over 18 amino acids. The V and J ends lost 7 bases and 0 bases, in that order; junction bases with no gene match: 17. The CDR3 sequence is CASFIHHPPGQYQETQYF. Partial CDR3 DNA: TGTGCCAGCTTTATTCACCACCCCCCGGGACAGTACCAAGAGACC.

The table lists this clone with many counts. The CDR3 end is not reached by the read, which stops 3 residues before it; the germline J gene fills it in. The genes are TRBV6-2 or TRBV6-3 and TRBJ1-2; TRBD1 matches at 7 bases. Germline CDR1 MNHEY, CDR2 SVGEGT. The CDR3 is 13 residues long. The V gene end was trimmed by 6 bases and the J gene end by 3 bases; junction bases not matched to a gene: 4. The sequenced part of the CDR3 DNA is TGTGCCAGCAGAACCGGGACAGACTATGGC. This sequence encodes CASRTGTDYG. The entire CDR3 is CASRTGTDYGYTF.

This clone was recorded many times. Coverage ceases 3 residues before the CDR3 finishes, and the germline J gene fills in the end. The rearrangement joins TRBV30 to TRBJ2-3; 8 nucleotides align to TRBD2. V lost 2 bases, J lost 2 bases, and 3 bases stayed unmatched. This CDR3 contains 14 residues. CDR1 is GTSNPN, CDR2 SVGIG, per germline (reference sequence). CDR3 DNA (partial): TGTGCCTGGAGTAGAGCGGGAGTCACAGATACG. Protein product: CAWSRAGVTDT. Given in full, the CDR3 is CAWSRAGVTDTQYF.

This clone has at least ten counts. From the germline J gene comes the end of the CDR3, since the read stops 3 residues before it. The chain employs TRBV19 and TRBJ1-6; D is ambiguous. V lost 2 bases to trimming and J lost 9 bases, with 8 bases between them. Looked up from germline, CDR1 is LNHDA and CDR2 is SQIVND (reference sequence). The CDR3 length is 13 residues. The sequenced CDR3 bases are TGTGCCAGTAGTATATATTCGGGTTCACCC. It translates to CASSIYSGSP. The entire CDR3 protein reads CASSIYSGSPLHF.

This clone was seen only a few times. The observed sequence ends 3 residues before the CDR3 terminus, with the missing tail filled in from the germline J gene. This chain joins TRBV7-6 and TRBJ1-2; 7 nucleotides line up with TRBD1. The germline V gene encodes CDR1 SGHVS and CDR2 FNYEAQ. V dropped 5 bases and J dropped 1; count of bases not matched to a gene: 7. The CDR3 spans 15 residues. Partial CDR3 DNA: TGTGCCAGCAGCGCGGGACAGCGCATTAACTATGGC. Translated: CASSAGQRINYG. The CDR3, in full, reads CASSAGQRINYGYTF.

This clone has just a few counts. Read data end 3 residues before the CDR3 end; the end is taken from the germline J gene. V is TRBV18 and J is TRBJ2-5; 7 bases align to TRBD1. CDR3 length equals 15 residues. The V gene end was trimmed by 2 bases and the J gene end by 6 bases; junction bases not matched to a gene: 9. Per germline, CDR1 KGHSH and CDR2 LQKENI. CDR3 residues: CASSPARGGNKTQYF. Incomplete CDR3 DNA: TGTGCCAGCTCACCAGCACGAGGGGGCAATAAGACC.

This clone was detected a few times. The sequenced fragment ends 3 residues before the CDR3 boundary, so the rest is inferred from the germline J gene. The rearrangement joins TRBV7-7 to TRBJ2-3; D possibly corresponds to TRBD2 (5 bases). The germline V and J ends were trimmed by 2 bases and 4 bases, with 10 bases remaining between them. This CDR3 spans 14 amino acids. CDR1 SSHAT and CDR2 FNYEAQ come from the germline V gene (reference sequence). The CDR3 region is CASSLSAAADTQYF. Partial CDR3 DNA: TGTGCCAGCAGCTTATCCGCAGCGGCAGATACG.